What follows are 29 T cell receptor beta chains derived from one specimen sequenced in a study of cytomegalovirus exposure and HLA in healthy donors. The PCR contained 60 Vbeta and 13 Jbeta primers. Sequenced by immunoSEQ multiplex PCR; TCRdb stores in-frame clones only, minus some. Here the sample spans approximately 140,000 clones, approximately 80% being singletons. Sample: PBMCs. The receptors here all came from a man over 45 in good health and CMV-seronegative.

This clone was observed a few times. The genes are TRBV5-1 and TRBJ2-2, with TRBD1 as a possible D gene (6 bases). Germline V lookup: CDR1 SGHRS, CDR2 YFSETQ. The CDR3 is 15 residues long. The V and J ends lost 5 bases and 5 bases respectively, with 16 bases between them. The CDR3 loop is CASRGEGETTGELFF. The CDR3 DNA follows: TGCGCCAGCAGGGGCGAGGGGGAGACGACCGGGGAGCTGTTTTTT. Complete variable domain (other parts from reference TRBV5-1 and TRBJ2-2): KAGVTQTPRYLIKTRGQQVTLSCSPISGHRSVSWYQQTPGQGLQFLFEYFSETQRNKGNFPGRFSGRQFSNSRSEMNVSTLELGDSALYLCASRGEGETTGELFFGEGSRLTVL.

This chain uses TRBV6-5 with TRBJ1-2; 7 nucleotides line up with TRBD1. The CDR3 is made up of 14 amino acids. Germline CDR1 is MNHEY and CDR2 is SVGAGI. The V and J ends lost 6 bases and 4 bases, in that order; junction bases with no gene match: 8. In nucleotides, the CDR3 is TGTGCCAGCAGGGAGACAGGGTCAGTCTATGGCTACACCTTC. It is translated as CASRETGSVYGYTF.

This sequence joins TRBV11-2 and TRBJ2-7; D gene ambiguous. The CDR3 totals 14 residues. The V end lost 2 bases, the J end lost 5 bases, and 13 bases lay between the germline ends. Germline-derived CDR1 and CDR2 are SGHAT and FQNNGV. CDR3 sequence reads: CASSLRLVPDEQYF. The CDR3 DNA is TGTGCCAGCAGCTTAAGATTGGTTCCGGACGAGCAGTACTTC.

This chain connects TRBV4-3 to TRBJ1-1; possible D gene TRBD1, 5 bases. Trimming left V 5 bases short and J 13 bases short, with 20 bases between. Per germline, CDR1 LGHNA and CDR2 YSLEER. This CDR3 comprises 13 residues. CDR3 loop: CASSKTDENSVFF. The CDR3 nucleotides read TGCGCCAGCAGCAAGACAGACGAGAATAGTGTTTTCTTT.

The chain recombines TRBV7-2 with TRBJ2-5, with D tentatively TRBD1 or TRBD2 (5 bases each). Matching the DNA end better, TRBJ2-7 makes the J call doubtful. This CDR3 has 13 amino acids. Germline V lookup: CDR1 SGHTA, CDR2 FQGNSA. Here the CDR3 DNA reads TGTGCCAGCAGCTTAACAGTTGGGGGCGAGCAGTACTTC. Its translation: CASSLTVGGEQYF.

The rearrangement joins TRBV7-8 to TRBJ1-1; no definite D call. The CDR3 has 13 residues. The germline V gene has CDR1 SGHVS and CDR2 FQNEAQ. Trimming removed 2 bases at V and 4 bases at J, with 8 bases between. The CDR3 coding sequence is TGTGCCAGCAGCTTATTAGTCGGCACTGAAGCTTTCTTT. Its protein product is CASSLLVGTEAFF.

The genes are TRBV6-1 and TRBJ2-2; possible D gene TRBD1, 6 bases. The closer fit of TRBJ1-3 to the DNA end suggests the J call may be wrong. This CDR3 has 15 residues. Germline lookup yields CDR1 MNHNS and CDR2 SASEGT. The CDR3 loop reads CAIRLQTGPGNTIYF. The CDR3 DNA reads as TGTGCCATCAGGCTTCAAACAGGGCCTGGAAACACCATATATTTT.

In DNA, the CDR3 is TGTGCCAGCAGCGCAGGGGTAGGGGTGGCTGAAGCTTTCTTT. Its translation is CASSAGVGVAEAFF. This chain uses TRBV9 with TRBJ1-1; perhaps TRBD1 as D (6 bases). CDR1 is SGDLS and CDR2 is YYNGEE in the germline V gene. This CDR3 has 14 amino acids. V lost 3 bases and J 6 bases, leaving 15 bases between the germline ends.

This clone has a single count. The chain carries TRBV19 and TRBJ1-2; TRBD1 agrees at 10 bases. The ends lost 5 bases at V and 4 bases at J; junction bases unmatched: 7. Germline loops: CDR1 LNHDA, CDR2 SQIVND (reference sequence). CDR3 size: 15 residues. CDR3 sequence reads: CASSPRDRGTYGYTF. The CDR3 nucleotides read TGTGCCAGTAGTCCCCGGGACAGGGGTACCTATGGCTACACCTTC. The full variable domain, its missing parts supplied by reference TRBV19 and TRBJ1-2, is DGGITQSPKYLFRKEGQNVTLSCEQNLNHDAMYWYRQDPGQGLRLIYYSQIVNDFQKGDIAEGYSVSREKKESFPLTVTSAQKNPTAFYLCASSPRDRGTYGYTFGSGTRLTVV.

The V gene is TRBV10-3, the J gene TRBJ1-1, with 9 bases lining up with TRBD1. V shed 6 bases and J 1 base; nucleotides not matched to a gene: 3. Germline V gene data show CDR1 as ENHRY and CDR2 as SYGVKD. The CDR3 sequence is 14 residues long. CDR3 protein: CAIRPGQGNTEAFF. The DNA of the CDR3 is TGTGCCATCAGACCGGGACAGGGGAACACTGAAGCTTTCTTT.

The V and J genes are TRBV6-5 and TRBJ1-2; D possibly corresponds to TRBD1 (6 bases). CDR1 is MNHEY and CDR2 is SVGAGI in the germline V gene. This CDR3 contains 15 residues. Trimming stripped 0 bases from V and 4 bases from J, with 12 bases between. The CDR3 sequence is CASSYSTVGGYGYTF. In nucleotides, the CDR3 is TGTGCCAGCAGTTACTCGACGGTAGGGGGCTATGGCTACACCTTC.

There are a few counts of this clone. The chain uses TRBV11-2 and TRBJ2-7; 8 bases line up with TRBD2. In germline, CDR1 is SGHAT, CDR2 FQNNGV. The length of the CDR3 is 15 residues. The V and J ends lost 5 bases and 2 bases, in that order; junction bases with no gene match: 8. CDR3: CASSRVSGATYEQYF. The CDR3 bases are TGTGCCAGCAGCCGTGTTAGCGGGGCGACCTACGAGCAGTACTTC. The full variable domain, completed using reference TRBV11-2 and TRBJ2-7, is EAGVAQSPRYKIIEKRQSVAFWCNPISGHATLYWYQQILGQGPKLLIQFQNNGVVDDSQLPKDRFSAERLKGVDSTLKIQPAKLEDSAVYLCASSRVSGATYEQYFGPGTRLTVT.

In its sample, this clone was seen once. The chain joins TRBV2 to TRBJ2-1; D uncertain. The CDR3 runs to 15 residues. Germline CDR1 is SNHLY and CDR2 is FYNNEI. Trimming removed 3 bases at V and 0 bases at J, with 9 bases between. CDR3 sequence reads: CASSDPGFSYNEQFF. As DNA, the CDR3 is TGTGCCAGCAGTGACCCCGGGTTCTCCTACAATGAGCAGTTCTTC.

The gene calls are TRBV18 and TRBJ1-2; 7 bases line up with TRBD1. Germline-derived CDR1 and CDR2 are KGHSH and LQKENI. CDR3 length: 16 residues. The V and J ends lost 3 bases and 0 bases, in that order; junction bases with no gene match: 7. The CDR3 DNA reads TGTGCCAGCTCACCTTTTAACAGGGGAGCTAACTATGGCTACACCTTC. It specifies CASSPFNRGANYGYTF.

This chain connects TRBV18 to TRBJ2-7; 7 nucleotides agree with TRBD1. V trimming: 2 bases; J trimming: 3 bases; junction bases outside the gene matches: 4. The CDR3 length is 14 residues. Germline CDR1 KGHSH, CDR2 LQKENI. CDR3 region: CASSPETGNYEQYF. The DNA for the CDR3 is TGTGCCAGCTCACCAGAGACAGGGAACTACGAGCAGTACTTC.

The chain uses TRBV5-3 and TRBJ2-7, with 11 bases that match TRBD1. TRBV5-3 is treated as an ORF (open reading frame) with a function not yet certain. V gave up 4 bases and J gave up 12 bases; unmatched junction bases: 12. The CDR3 has 14 residues. CDR3 coding DNA: TGTGCCAGAAGCGGAATAGAAGACGGGACAGGGGGGTACTTC. Its translation: CARSGIEDGTGGYF.

The chain links TRBV9 to TRBJ1-1; TRBD1 matches at 9 bases. The germline V gene has CDR1 SGDLS and CDR2 YYNGEE. V gave up 3 bases and J gave up 7 bases; unmatched junction bases: 10. There are 15 residues in the CDR3. CDR3 in amino acids: CASSGGDRVGNEAFF. In DNA form, the CDR3 reads TGTGCCAGCAGCGGGGGGGACAGGGTAGGGAATGAAGCTTTCTTT. The full variable domain, in which reference TRBV9 and TRBJ1-1 provide the parts outside the CDR3, is DSGVTQTPKHLITATGQRVTLRCSPRSGDLSVYWYQQSLDQGLQFLIQYYNGEERAKGNILERFSAQQFPDLHSELNLSSLELGDSALYFCASSGGDRVGNEAFFGQGTRLTVV.

V and J are TRBV2 and TRBJ1-4; D gene unclear. This CDR3 region has 11 residues. Germline V gene lookup returns CDR1 SNHLY and CDR2 FYNNEI. Between the trimmed V and J ends, which lost 7 bases and 12 bases, there was a span of 12 bases. The CDR3: CASTSLIELFF. The CDR3 DNA is TGTGCCAGCACCTCCCTAATAGAACTGTTTTTT.

J is TRBJ2-7 and V is TRBV27, with 8 bases matching TRBD2. The CDR3 has 13 amino acids. Germline trimming cut 10 bases from V and 7 bases from J; bases unmatched to any gene: 12. CDR1 and CDR2 from the germline V gene are MNHEY and SMNVEV (reference sequence). CDR3 amino acids: CATLDREGGEQYF. CDR3 nucleotides: TGTGCCACCTTGGACCGGGAGGGGGGGGAGCAGTACTTC.

V and J are TRBV19 and TRBJ2-3; perhaps TRBD1 as D (5 bases). The germline gives CDR1 LNHDA, CDR2 SQIVND (reference sequence). CDR3 length equals 16 residues. V lost 4 bases to trimming and J lost 2 bases, with 16 bases between them. CDR3 amino acids: CASSTWGSSSTDTQYF. The CDR3 DNA reads as TGTGCCAGTAGTACTTGGGGCAGCTCCTCCACAGATACGCAGTATTTT.

This rearrangement joins TRBV6-1 to TRBJ1-1; 8 bases match TRBD1. The germline V gene has CDR1 MNHNS and CDR2 SASEGT. The V segment lost 3 bases and the J segment 0 bases; nucleotides outside the gene matches: 6. This CDR3 comprises 16 residues. In DNA, the CDR3 is TGTGCCAGCAGTGACCGGGACAGGCGAATGAACACTGAAGCTTTCTTT. Amino acids: CASSDRDRRMNTEAFF.

V gene TRBV5-5 combines with J gene TRBJ2-3; no firm D call. The CDR3 runs to 11 residues. The V and J ends lost 4 bases and 2 bases respectively, with 2 bases between them. The V gene's germline CDR1 is SGHKS and CDR2 YYEKEE (reference sequence). The CDR3 region is CASSLTDTQYF. Written as DNA, the CDR3 is TGTGCCAGCAGCCTCACAGATACGCAGTATTTT.

The rearrangement uses TRBV4-1 and TRBJ2-1, with 11 bases matching TRBD2. The V and J ends lost 0 bases and 8 bases, in that order; junction bases with no gene match: 6. Germline V lookup: CDR1 MGHRA, CDR2 YSYEKL. The length of the CDR3 is 16 residues. The CDR3 DNA reads TGCGCCAGCAGCCAAGAGACTAGCGGGGCGGTTCATGAGCAGTTCTTC. This translates into CASSQETSGAVHEQFF.

This chain connects TRBV2 to TRBJ1-1, with D possibly TRBD1 on 6 matching bases. Between the trimmed V and J ends, which lost 7 bases and 3 bases, there was a span of 15 bases. The CDR3 totals 14 residues. The germline gives CDR1 SNHLY, CDR2 FYNNEI. The chain's CDR3 is CASIPSTGYTEAFF. As DNA, the CDR3 is TGTGCCAGCATTCCGTCGACAGGTTACACTGAAGCTTTCTTT.

This clone was seen a single time. In DNA form, the CDR3 reads TGTGCCAGCAGCAATACGGGACAGGGCAATGAGCAGTTCTTC. Amino acid sequence: CASSNTGQGNEQFF. The rearrangement uses TRBV13 and TRBJ2-1, with 9 bases that match TRBD1. The CDR3 is 14 residues long. The germline V gene has CDR1 PRHDT and CDR2 FYEKMQ (reference sequence). Trimming took 5 bases from V and 6 from J; bases not matched to a gene: 5.

This clone was recorded only once. The chain has TRBV7-6 and TRBJ2-7, with D tentatively TRBD2 (5 bases). The CDR3 extends over 14 amino acids. CDR1 is SGHVS and CDR2 is FNYEAQ in the germline V gene. Trimming cost V 2 bases and J 2 bases, with 10 bases left between them. The CDR3 is CASSLRGKPYEQYF. The CDR3 nucleotides are TGTGCCAGCAGCTTACGGGGAAAACCCTACGAGCAGTACTTC.

J is TRBJ2-2 and V is TRBV7-8; 12 bases agree with TRBD1. Germline lookup yields CDR1 SGHVS and CDR2 FQNEAQ. V was pared by 0 bases and J by 10 bases, with 3 bases of the junction left unmatched. The length of the CDR3 is 15 residues. The CDR3 is CASSLAGTGGVELFF. The CDR3 DNA sequence: TGTGCCAGCAGCTTAGCGGGGACAGGGGGCGTGGAGCTGTTTTTT.

The J gene is TRBJ1-5, the V gene TRBV27; 9 nucleotides match TRBD1. This CDR3 region has 14 residues. Losses at the gene ends were 6 bases for V and 7 bases for J; bases not matched to a gene: 7. Germline values: CDR1 MNHEY, CDR2 SMNVEV (reference sequence). The CDR3 DNA is TGTGCCAGCAGCCTGACAGGGGGTCGGCAGCCCCAGCATTTT. Translation gives CASSLTGGRQPQHF.

This chain joins TRBV11-3 and TRBJ1-1; D is unclear. Germline values: CDR1 SGHNT, CDR2 YENEEA. V was trimmed by 5 bases and J by 3 bases, leaving 7 bases between them. The CDR3 loop spans 12 amino acids. DNA for the CDR3: TGTGCCAGCAGCGTCGGAGACACTGAAGCTTTCTTT. This codes for CASSVGDTEAFF.